The 31 T cell receptor beta chains below were found in one sample sequenced in a study of cytomegalovirus exposure and HLA in healthy donors. The primer mix had 60 Vbeta and 13 Jbeta primers. The repertoire was sequenced with immunoSEQ multiplex PCR; TCRdb's copy has only in-frame clones and lacks some. The sample has about 190,000 clones, around 87% seen once. The sample was PBMCs. The receptor set was obtained from a man aged 25-45 years in good health and CMV-seronegative.

This chain joins TRBV29-1 and TRBJ1-1; TRBD1 aligns across 9 bases. The J segment lost 1 base and the V segment lost 4 bases, leaving 1 base of the junction unmatched. The CDR3 is 13 amino acids. Germline CDR1 and CDR2: SQVTM and ANQGSEA. DNA of the CDR3: TGCAGCGTTGCGGGACAGGGGAACACTGAAGCTTTCTTT. It yields the protein CSVAGQGNTEAFF.

The CDR3 sequence is CASCLDTNTGELFF. CDR3 nucleotides: TGTGCCAGCTGTCTCGACACGAACACCGGGGAGCTGTTTTTT. This sequence joins TRBV2 and TRBJ2-2, with no clear D. The CDR3 is 14 amino acids. Germline CDR1 and CDR2: SNHLY and FYNNEI. Trimming left V 8 bases short and J 0 bases short, with 10 bases between.

V gene TRBV19 combines with J gene TRBJ1-4; D call uncertain. The CDR3 totals 15 residues. Trimming removed 3 bases at V and 0 bases at J, with 8 bases between. The germline V gene has CDR1 LNHDA and CDR2 SQIVND (reference sequence). The CDR3 is CASSISHTTNEKLFF. CDR3 DNA: TGTGCCAGTAGTATCTCGCACACAACTAATGAAAAACTGTTTTTT.

This clone was recorded only once. The chain has TRBV28 and TRBJ2-7; TRBD1 aligns across 10 bases. Germline V gene lookup returns CDR1 MDHEN and CDR2 SYDVKM. CDR3 size: 15 residues. The V segment lost 5 bases and the J segment 7 bases; nucleotides outside the gene matches: 11. In DNA, the CDR3 is TGTGCCAGCAGTACCCGGGACAGGGGAGAGGAGGAGCAGTACTTC. Residues: CASSTRDRGEEEQYF.

Regarding this clone: A junction end diverges from the germline sequence, so it may reflect a read error. The chain is built from TRBV7-8 and TRBJ2-4, with D possibly being TRBD2 (5 bases). The length of the CDR3 is 14 residues. Germline CDR1 is SGHVS and CDR2 is FQNEAQ. For the CDR3, the DNA is TGTGCCAGCAGCTTTGGAGGAGGAGGAAACAGTCAGTACTTC. Translated: CASSFGGGGNSQYF.

J is TRBJ2-7 and V is TRBV5-4; D might be TRBD2 (5 bases). CDR1 and CDR2 (germline): SGHNT, YYREEE (reference sequence). Between the trimmed V and J ends, which lost 0 bases and 0 bases, there was a span of 19 bases. The CDR3 spans 18 residues. The CDR3 loop reads CASSLAALSGGSSYEQYF. CDR3 nucleotide sequence: TGTGCCAGCAGCTTGGCCGCTCTTTCAGGTGGGAGCTCCTACGAGCAGTACTTC.

The gene calls are TRBV7-9 and TRBJ1-2; 7 bases map to TRBD1. CDR3 length: 14 residues. V trimming: 5 bases; J trimming: 2 bases; junction bases outside the gene matches: 5. Germline V lookup: CDR1 SEHNR, CDR2 FQNEAQ (reference sequence). The CDR3 DNA sequence: TGTGCCAGCAGCACAACCAGGGGGAACTATGGCTACACCTTC. It encodes CASSTTRGNYGYTF.

J is TRBJ2-5 and V is TRBV2; D is perhaps TRBD2 (6 bases). Per the germline V gene, CDR1 is SNHLY and CDR2 is FYNNEI. Deletions cut 7 bases from V and 5 bases from J, with 17 bases between. The CDR3 length is 14 residues. CDR3 in amino acids: CASTPLGGGETQYF. The CDR3, as DNA: TGTGCCAGCACCCCACTCGGGGGAGGCGAGACCCAGTACTTC. Full variable domain (remainder filled in from reference TRBV2 and TRBJ2-5): EPEVTQTPSHQVTQMGQEVILRCVPISNHLYFYWYRQILGQKVEFLVSFYNNEISEKSEIFDDQFSVERPDGSNFTLKIRSTKLEDSAMYFCASTPLGGGETQYFGPGTRLLVL.

This chain uses TRBV27 with TRBJ2-5; 8 bases agree with TRBD1. TRBJ2-7 explains the end of the DNA better; the J call may be wrong. The CDR3 consists of 15 residues. Germline V gives CDR1 MNHEY, CDR2 SMNVEV (reference sequence). The CDR3 DNA reads TGTGCCAGCTCTTTAAAGGGACAGGAACGGCGCGAGCAGTACTTC. Protein sequence: CASSLKGQERREQYF.

This clone was seen a handful of times. DNA for the CDR3: TGTGCCAGCAGCCGCCGGGATACGCAGTATTTT. Its protein product is CASSRRDTQYF. This rearrangement joins TRBV6-5 to TRBJ2-3; no reliable D call. The CDR3 totals 11 residues. V was pared by 6 bases and J by 6 bases, with 7 bases between. Germline V gene sequence: CDR1 MNHEY, CDR2 SVGAGI.

The chain uses TRBV5-1 and TRBJ1-2; 9 bases are a match to TRBD1. The CDR3 is made up of 15 amino acids. V shed 3 bases and J 3 bases; nucleotides not matched to a gene: 6. Germline CDR1 reads SGHRS; CDR2 reads YFSETQ. CDR3 sequence: CASSWGTGSDYGYTF. In DNA form, the CDR3 reads TGCGCCAGCAGCTGGGGGACAGGGTCGGACTATGGCTACACCTTC.

V gene TRBV25-1 combines with J gene TRBJ2-1; 8 nucleotides match TRBD2. This CDR3 comprises 18 residues. The germline CDR1 and CDR2 sequences are MGHDK and SYGVNS. After removal of 4 bases from V and 10 bases from J, the junction contained 21 bases not matched to a gene. The CDR3 DNA sequence: TGTGCCAGCAGTGCAGCCGCGGGGGGCGCTGGGGGGTTGGGAGAGCAGTTCTTC. It codes for CASSAAAGGAGGLGEQFF.

This clone was counted once. The chain joins TRBV19 to TRBJ2-7; 11 bases align to TRBD1. Trimming cost V 6 bases and J 5 bases; bases outside gene matches: 9. The CDR3 loop spans 15 amino acids. Germline V gene lookup returns CDR1 LNHDA and CDR2 SQIVND (reference sequence). The CDR3 DNA reads as TGTGCCAGTAGCAAGCGGACAGGGGGCAAAGACGAGCAGTACTTC. Its translation: CASSKRTGGKDEQYF. Together with reference TRBV19 and TRBJ2-7, the CDR3 gives the full variable domain: DGGITQSPKYLFRKEGQNVTLSCEQNLNHDAMYWYRQDPGQGLRLIYYSQIVNDFQKGDIAEGYSVSREKKESFPLTVTSAQKNPTAFYLCASSKRTGGKDEQYFGPGTRLTVT.

The rearrangement joins TRBV13 to TRBJ2-2, with D possibly being TRBD1 (5 bases). Trimming removed 3 bases at V and 6 bases at J, with 14 bases between. CDR3 length: 15 amino acids. Per germline, CDR1 PRHDT and CDR2 FYEKMQ (reference sequence). CDR3 sequence reads: CASSFGQGSAGELFF. The CDR3 DNA reads as TGTGCCAGCAGCTTCGGGCAGGGATCAGCCGGGGAGCTGTTTTTT.

The chain has TRBV4-1 and TRBJ2-3, with 8 bases matching TRBD2. V lost 2 bases to trimming and J lost 7 bases; unmatched junction nucleotides: 8. Per the germline V gene, CDR1 is MGHRA and CDR2 is YSYEKL. The CDR3 totals 15 residues. CDR3 in DNA: TGCGCCAGCAGCCAATCCGGGACTAGGATTTATACGCAGTATTTT. The encoded protein is CASSQSGTRIYTQYF.

The J gene is TRBJ1-2, the V gene TRBV28, with a weak D call TRBD1 (5 bases). Germline lookup yields CDR1 MDHEN and CDR2 SYDVKM. The CDR3 runs to 15 residues. V was pared by 2 bases and J by 4 bases, with 14 bases between. The CDR3 coding sequence is TGTGCCAGCAGTTTACCCCAGACAGCAATCTATGGCTACACCTTC. It codes for CASSLPQTAIYGYTF.

The chain couples TRBV27 to TRBJ2-1; D uncertain. The CDR3 spans 15 residues. V shed 0 bases and J shed 1 base, with 7 bases lying between them. Germline V gene lookup returns CDR1 MNHEY and CDR2 SMNVEV (reference sequence). The DNA of the CDR3 is TGTGCCAGCAGTTTATCCCCTAGTTCCTACAATGAGCAGTTCTTC. Translating gives CASSLSPSSYNEQFF.

The gene calls are TRBV7-2 and TRBJ2-1; tentatively, D is TRBD1 (5 bases). V lost 5 bases and J lost 0, with 11 bases in between. The CDR3 is made up of 15 amino acids. Per germline, CDR1 SGHTA and CDR2 FQGNSA. In DNA, the CDR3 is TGTGCCAGCAGCCTAGGACAAAACTCCTACAATGAGCAGTTCTTC. Translated, it gives CASSLGQNSYNEQFF.

This clone was seen only once. CDR3 DNA sequence: TGTGCCAGCTCCCAGGAGGACCTAGCGGGGGTTGAGACCCAGTACTTC. This codes for CASSQEDLAGVETQYF. The rearrangement joins TRBV7-6 to TRBJ2-5; 10 bases map to TRBD2. Germline CDR1 is SGHVS and CDR2 is FNYEAQ. The CDR3 is 16 residues long. The V and J ends lost 8 bases and 5 bases, in that order; junction bases with no gene match: 14.

The chain is built from TRBV14 and TRBJ2-7, with D tentatively TRBD1 (5 bases). V was pared by 6 bases and J by 3 bases, with 15 bases between. In germline, CDR1 is SGHDN, CDR2 FVKESK. This CDR3 is built from 14 residues. The CDR3 loop is CASSPGQGGYEQYF. The DNA for the CDR3 is TGTGCCAGCAGTCCTGGGCAGGGCGGCTACGAGCAGTACTTC.

A note on this clone: One junction end does not reproduce the germline sequence, and a read error may be involved. The rearrangement joins TRBV28 to TRBJ2-7, with 9 bases fitting TRBD1. The germline V gene has CDR1 MDHEN and CDR2 SYDVKM. CDR3 length: 12 residues. CDR3 sequence reads: CVSGTGSFEQYF. In nucleotides, the CDR3 is TGTGTTTCCGGGACAGGGTCCTTCGAGCAGTACTTC. Using reference TRBV28 and TRBJ2-7 for the parts outside the CDR3, the full variable domain is DVKVTQSSRYLVKRTGEKVFLECVQDMDHENMFWYRQDPGLGLRLIYFSYDVKMKEKGDIPEGYSVSREKKERFSLILESASTNQTSMYLCVSGTGSFEQYFGPGTRLTVT.

The CDR3 region is CSVGRQGAWEQFF. The CDR3 coding sequence is TGCAGCGTTGGAAGACAGGGGGCGTGGGAGCAGTTCTTC. V is TRBV29-1 and J is TRBJ2-1, with 10 positions matching TRBD1. The V segment lost 4 bases and the J segment 10 bases; nucleotides outside the gene matches: 7. The CDR3 loop spans 13 amino acids. CDR1 and CDR2 (germline): SQVTM, ANQGSEA.

J is TRBJ1-6 and V is TRBV6-5; D unclear. The germline gives CDR1 MNHEY, CDR2 SVGAGI. V was cut by 0 bases and J by 7 bases, with 10 bases left in between. The CDR3 runs to 15 residues. CDR3 DNA sequence: TGTGCCAGCAGTTACTCGAGCGGCAGCAATTCACCCCTCCACTTT. It codes for CASSYSSGSNSPLHF.

The J gene is TRBJ2-7, the V gene TRBV11-1; the match to TRBD1 covers 7 bases. The length of the CDR3 is 16 residues. Unmatched junction bases numbered 12, after V lost 2 bases and J lost 5 bases. Germline V gene lookup returns CDR1 SGHAT and CDR2 FQDESV (reference sequence). The CDR3 is CASSLMGQTGSHEQYF. CDR3 nucleotides: TGTGCCAGCAGCTTAATGGGACAGACAGGGTCCCACGAGCAGTACTTC. The full variable domain, its missing parts supplied by reference TRBV11-1 and TRBJ2-7, is EAEVAQSPRYKITEKSQAVAFWCDPISGHATLYWYRQILGQGPELLVQFQDESVVDDSQLPKDRFSAERLKGVDSTLKIQPAELGDSAMYLCASSLMGQTGSHEQYFGPGTRLTVT.

V is TRBV19 and J is TRBJ2-1; TRBD2 matches at 12 bases. V dropped 1 base and J dropped 9; count of bases not matched to a gene: 4. This CDR3 has 15 residues. Per germline, CDR1 LNHDA and CDR2 SQIVND (reference sequence). The CDR3 loop is CASSIGLAGVGEQFF. The CDR3 bases are TGTGCCAGTAGTATAGGACTAGCGGGAGTCGGTGAGCAGTTCTTC.

The J gene is TRBJ1-5, the V gene TRBV4-2; D is unclear. There are 14 residues in the CDR3. The germline V gene has CDR1 LGHNA and CDR2 YNFKEQ. V gave up 3 bases and J gave up 0 bases, with 6 bases separating them. The CDR3 loop is CASSQPYSNQPQHF. The DNA for the CDR3 is TGTGCCAGCAGCCAGCCCTATAGCAATCAGCCCCAGCATTTT.

This sequence joins TRBV6-1 and TRBJ2-5; TRBD1 agrees at 8 bases. V trimming: 4 bases; J trimming: 9 bases; junction bases outside the gene matches: 13. The CDR3 runs to 15 residues. In germline, CDR1 is MNHNS, CDR2 SASEGT. The CDR3 is CASSADRAPLRAQYF. CDR3 bases: TGTGCCAGCAGTGCGGACAGGGCGCCCCTAAGGGCCCAGTACTTC.

The rearrangement joins TRBV4-1 to TRBJ1-3, with TRBD1 matching over 7 bases. J gave up 0 bases and V 4 bases, and 6 bases lay outside the gene matches. Germline V gene lookup returns CDR1 MGHRA and CDR2 YSYEKL. The CDR3 length is 16 residues. The CDR3 loop reads CASSRGQPSSGNTIYF. The CDR3, as DNA: TGCGCCAGCAGCCGGGGACAGCCGTCCTCTGGAAACACCATATATTTT.

CDR3 sequence reads: CASSSQGQGIYGYTF. The CDR3 DNA reads TGTGCCAGCAGTTCCCAAGGGCAGGGAATCTATGGCTACACCTTC. The gene calls are TRBV6-5 and TRBJ1-2; the D gene is possibly TRBD1 (5 bases). V dropped 4 bases and J dropped 4 bases, with 16 bases sitting between them. Per germline, CDR1 MNHEY and CDR2 SVGAGI. The CDR3 loop spans 15 amino acids.

The J gene is TRBJ2-7, the V gene TRBV28; D is unclear. The V and J ends lost 4 bases and 2 bases respectively, with 9 bases between them. Germline CDR1 is MDHEN and CDR2 is SYDVKM. CDR3 length: 13 residues. The CDR3 sequence is CASSSTPTYEQYF. CDR3 in DNA: TGTGCCAGCAGTTCGACACCCACCTACGAGCAGTACTTC.

The genes are TRBV19 and TRBJ1-1; weak D call: TRBD1 (6 bases). Germline V lookup: CDR1 LNHDA, CDR2 SQIVND (reference sequence). V lost 7 bases and J lost 0, with 18 bases in between. The CDR3 runs 16 residues. Here the CDR3 DNA reads TGTGCCAGTATCGACAGGAAAACAAGCGTGAACACTGAAGCTTTCTTT. This gives the protein CASIDRKTSVNTEAFF.